The 20 T cell receptor beta chains presented below share a single source sample, sequenced in a study of CD4+ T cells in melanoma. Sequenced by immunoSEQ multiplex PCR; TCRdb stores in-frame clones only, minus some. This table has 9,000 to 13,000 clones, roughly two thirds appearing once. The specimen sequenced was cells from a culture (not recorded whether cultured in vitro). The receptor source for this set is a human donor with melanoma.

J is TRBJ1-2 and V is TRBV19; D call uncertain. CDR3 length equals 16 residues. V gave up 5 bases and J gave up 0 bases, with 16 bases separating them. Looked up from germline, CDR1 is LNHDA and CDR2 is SQIVND (reference sequence). In DNA form, the CDR3 reads TGTGCCAGTAGTGTAGGCCCTAGGCAAGCTAACTATGGCTACACCTTC. This translates into CASSVGPRQANYGYTF.

The chain combines TRBV28 with TRBJ1-1; possible D gene TRBD1, 5 bases. CDR1 and CDR2 (germline): MDHEN, SYDVKM. CDR3 length: 10 amino acids. Deletions cut 7 bases from V and 5 bases from J, with 5 bases between. The CDR3 spells CASKGTEAFF. The CDR3 nucleotides are TGTGCCAGCAAGGGGACTGAAGCTTTCTTT. Based on the CDR3 plus reference TRBV28 and TRBJ1-1, the full variable domain is DVKVTQSSRYLVKRTGEKVFLECVQDMDHENMFWYRQDPGLGLRLIYFSYDVKMKEKGDIPEGYSVSREKKERFSLILESASTNQTSMYLCASKGTEAFFGQGTRLTVV.

This clone was picked up a small number of times. The V call is TRBV30, the J call TRBJ1-5; D may be TRBD1 (5 bases). The CDR3 runs to 16 residues. The ends were cut back, 0 bases at V and 2 bases at J, with 14 bases in the middle. From germline, CDR1 is GTSNPN and CDR2 SVGIG (reference sequence). For the CDR3, the DNA is TGTGCCTGGAGTGTACCAGGGTTTTTCGGCAATCAGCCCCAGCATTTT. Translated, it gives CAWSVPGFFGNQPQHF.

The V and J genes are TRBV5-4 and TRBJ2-7, with D hard to call. Trimming stripped 5 bases from V and 5 bases from J, with 14 bases between. There are 13 residues in the CDR3. Germline V gene lookup returns CDR1 SGHNT and CDR2 YYREEE (reference sequence). The CDR3 sequence is CASSESPGDEQYF. In DNA form, the CDR3 reads TGTGCCAGCAGTGAGTCCCCCGGCGACGAGCAGTACTTC.

J is TRBJ2-5 and V is TRBV9, with a weak D call TRBD1 (6 bases). Trimming shortened V by 2 bases and J by 5 bases, and 10 bases separated the two germline ends. The germline CDR1 and CDR2 sequences are SGDLS and YYNGEE. This CDR3 region has 13 residues. CDR3 sequence reads: CASSVGGQETQYF. CDR3 DNA sequence: TGTGCCAGCAGCGTTGGAGGACAGGAGACCCAGTACTTC. The full variable domain, with the rest looked up from reference TRBV9 and TRBJ2-5, is DSGVTQTPKHLITATGQRVTLRCSPRSGDLSVYWYQQSLDQGLQFLIQYYNGEERAKGNILERFSAQQFPDLHSELNLSSLELGDSALYFCASSVGGQETQYFGPGTRLLVL.

The genes are TRBV6-1 and TRBJ2-3, with TRBD2 matching 8 bases. The length of the CDR3 is 15 residues. The J segment lost 5 bases and the V segment lost 5 bases, leaving 9 bases of the junction unmatched. Germline CDR1 reads MNHNS; CDR2 reads SASEGT. This CDR3 is CASSTLGGAQDTQYF. CDR3 DNA: TGTGCCAGCAGTACCCTCGGGGGGGCCCAAGATACGCAGTATTTT.

This chain joins TRBV30 and TRBJ1-2; no clear D. Germline loops: CDR1 GTSNPN, CDR2 SVGIG (reference sequence). The V end lost 5 bases, the J end lost 5 bases, and 9 bases lay between the germline ends. There are 11 residues in the CDR3. The CDR3: CAWGVGYGYTF. The DNA for the CDR3 is TGTGCCTGGGGAGTTGGTTATGGCTACACCTTC.

This chain uses TRBV6-5 with TRBJ1-4, with D possibly TRBD1 on 5 matching bases. The CDR3 contains 15 residues. The ends were cut back, 6 bases at V and 5 bases at J, with 16 bases in the middle. Per the germline V gene, CDR1 is MNHEY and CDR2 is SVGAGI. The CDR3 region has the DNA TGTGCCAGCAGCCCCCGGGAGGGGAGCAATGAAAAACTGTTTTTT. Translation: CASSPREGSNEKLFF.

The chain couples TRBV7-2 to TRBJ1-5; 7 nucleotides agree with TRBD1. The junction had 0 bases not matched to a gene; V was cut back by 1 base and J by 6 bases. The CDR3 is 13 residues long. Germline V gives CDR1 SGHTA, CDR2 FQGNSA. The CDR3 DNA reads TGTGCCAGCAGCTTAGACAGGGGTCAGCCCCAGCATTTT. It is translated as CASSLDRGQPQHF. Filled out from reference TRBV7-2 and TRBJ1-5, the complete variable domain reads GAGVSQSPSNKVTEKGKDVELRCDPISGHTALYWYRQSLGQGLEFLIYFQGNSAPDKSGLPSDRFSAERTGGSVSTLTIQRTQQEDSAVYLCASSLDRGQPQHFGDGTRLSIL.

A few counts support this clone. The V gene is TRBV2, the J gene TRBJ1-5; D gene uncertain. In germline, CDR1 is SNHLY, CDR2 FYNNEI. The CDR3 extends over 13 amino acids. Trimming left V 2 bases short and J 9 bases short, with 11 bases between. This chain's CDR3 is CASSENGLWPQHF. The CDR3 DNA sequence: TGTGCCAGCAGTGAAAACGGTCTGTGGCCCCAGCATTTT.

In its sample, this clone ranks as large. The gene calls are TRBV10-2 and TRBJ1-5; no reliable D call. Germline V lookup: CDR1 WSHSY, CDR2 SAAADI. This CDR3 contains 13 residues. The V and J ends lost 4 bases and 7 bases respectively, with 11 bases between them. The CDR3 region is CASSAGEGQPQHF. The CDR3 DNA sequence: TGCGCCAGCAGTGCGGGTGAGGGACAGCCCCAGCATTTT.

V is TRBV14 and J is TRBJ2-7; D perhaps matches TRBD1 (6 bases). The germline V and J ends were trimmed by 0 bases and 4 bases, with 13 bases remaining between them. Germline lookup yields CDR1 SGHDN and CDR2 FVKESK. The CDR3 runs 15 residues. The CDR3 loop is CASSQDRARGYEQYF. In DNA, the CDR3 is TGTGCCAGCAGCCAAGATAGGGCCAGGGGATACGAGCAGTACTTC.

This chain uses TRBV29-1 with TRBJ1-1, with 7 bases fitting TRBD1. Trimming removed 4 bases from V and 0 bases from J; junction bases left unmatched: 8. The CDR3 sequence is 15 residues long. CDR1 and CDR2 (germline): SQVTM, ANQGSEA. The CDR3 here is CSVATGELVNTEAFF. The CDR3 nucleotides read TGCAGCGTTGCCACAGGGGAGTTGGTGAACACTGAAGCTTTCTTT.

For this clone: Other nucleotide sequences from this sample produce the same CDR3. The chain has TRBV4-2 and TRBJ2-5, with D possibly TRBD2 on 6 matching bases. Trimming took off 4 bases at V and 2 bases at J, with 11 bases between the two ends. CDR1 LGHNA and CDR2 YNFKEQ come from the germline V gene. The CDR3 has 14 residues. The CDR3 DNA follows: TGTGCCAGCAGCCCTAAGGCGGGACAAGAGACCCAGTACTTC. Protein sequence: CASSPKAGQETQYF.

The V call is TRBV30, the J call TRBJ2-1, with D tentatively TRBD2 (5 bases). V lost 0 bases and J 1 base, leaving 7 bases between the germline ends. CDR1 is GTSNPN and CDR2 is SVGIG in the germline V gene (reference sequence). This CDR3 spans 14 amino acids. CDR3 protein: CAWSVTGSYNEQFF. The CDR3 coding sequence is TGTGCCTGGAGTGTAACGGGGTCCTACAATGAGCAGTTCTTC.

The rearrangement joins TRBV10-3 to TRBJ1-6; 7 positions match TRBD1. The CDR3 loop spans 15 amino acids. Germline V gene data show CDR1 as ENHRY and CDR2 as SYGVKD. V lost 4 bases to trimming and J lost 7 bases; unmatched junction nucleotides: 7. The CDR3 spells CAISGSPGGNSPLHF. CDR3 in DNA: TGTGCCATCAGTGGTTCCCCAGGGGGAAATTCACCCCTCCACTTT.

This chain links TRBV7-8 with TRBJ1-2; 10 nucleotides agree with TRBD1. The CDR3 contains 16 residues. CDR1 is SGHVS, CDR2 FQNEAQ, per germline. V shed 2 bases and J 4 bases; nucleotides not matched to a gene: 7. CDR3 coding DNA: TGTGCCAGCAGCTTACGGGACAGGGGATCTTCCTATGGCTACACCTTC. This sequence encodes CASSLRDRGSSYGYTF. Based on the CDR3 plus reference TRBV7-8 and TRBJ1-2, the full variable domain is GAGVSQSPRYKVAKRGQDVALRCDPISGHVSLFWYQQALGQGPEFLTYFQNEAQLDKSGLPSDRFFAERPEGSVSTLKIQRTQQEDSAVYLCASSLRDRGSSYGYTFGSGTRLTVV.

In this sample, this clone turned up a few times. V usage is TRBV7-3 and J usage is TRBJ1-1; D unresolved. Germline CDR1 and CDR2: SGHTA and FQGTGA. This CDR3 contains 13 residues. The V gene lost 5 bases and the J gene lost 1 base, with 8 bases spanning the gap. CDR3 region: CASSPGRNTEAFF. The CDR3 nucleotides are TGTGCCAGCAGCCCCGGACGGAACACTGAAGCTTTCTTT.

This clone was observed a handful of times. The chain recombines TRBV9 with TRBJ1-1; D call uncertain. Trimming cost V 2 bases and J 4 bases, with 18 bases left between them. CDR3 length: 16 amino acids. Germline CDR1 reads SGDLS; CDR2 reads YYNGEE. The CDR3 loop reads CASSVVTPSRGTEAFF. The DNA of the CDR3 is TGTGCCAGCAGCGTTGTTACCCCCTCCCGGGGCACTGAAGCTTTCTTT. Full variable domain (remainder filled in from reference TRBV9 and TRBJ1-1): DSGVTQTPKHLITATGQRVTLRCSPRSGDLSVYWYQQSLDQGLQFLIQYYNGEERAKGNILERFSAQQFPDLHSELNLSSLELGDSALYFCASSVVTPSRGTEAFFGQGTRLTVV.

V usage is TRBV6-5 and J usage is TRBJ1-3; D ambiguous. CDR3 length: 14 amino acids. The V end lost 3 bases, the J end lost 2 bases, and 8 bases lay between the germline ends. CDR1 is MNHEY and CDR2 is SVGAGI in the germline V gene. The chain's CDR3 is CASSYLGAGNTIYF. The CDR3 DNA is TGTGCCAGCAGTTATTTAGGAGCTGGAAACACCATATATTTT.